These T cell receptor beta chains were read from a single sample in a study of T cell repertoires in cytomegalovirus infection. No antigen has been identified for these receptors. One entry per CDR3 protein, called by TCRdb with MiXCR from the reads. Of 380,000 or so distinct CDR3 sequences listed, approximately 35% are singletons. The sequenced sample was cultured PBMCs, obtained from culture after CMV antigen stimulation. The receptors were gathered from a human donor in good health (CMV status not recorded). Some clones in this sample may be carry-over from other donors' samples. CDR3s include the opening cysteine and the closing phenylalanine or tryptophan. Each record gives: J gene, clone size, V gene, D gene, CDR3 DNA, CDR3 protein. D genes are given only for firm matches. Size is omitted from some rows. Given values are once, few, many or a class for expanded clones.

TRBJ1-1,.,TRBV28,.,TGTGCCAGCAGGACGTTGAACACTGAAGCTTTCTTT,CASRTLNTEAFF
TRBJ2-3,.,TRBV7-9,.,TGTGCCAGCAGGTGGACCCACAGAAAGCAGTATTTT,CASRWTHRKQYF
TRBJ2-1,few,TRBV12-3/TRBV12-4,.,TGTGCCAGCAGTTTAGCCCCACAGAAAAATGAGCAGTTCTTC,CASSLAPQKNEQFF
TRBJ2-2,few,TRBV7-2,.,TGTGCCAGCAGCTTAGTTTTGGCTAGTGGCGGGGAGCTGTTTTTT,CASSLVLASGGELFF
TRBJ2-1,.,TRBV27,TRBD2,TGTGCCAGCAGTTTATTGGCTAGCGGGAGGGGCTACAATGAGCAGTTCTTC,CASSLLASGRGYNEQFF
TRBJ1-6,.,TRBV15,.,TGTGCCACCAGCAGAGGCAGGGGTGGCGTTTCACCCCTCCACTTT,CATSRGRGGVSPLHF
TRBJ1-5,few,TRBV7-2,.,TGTGCCAGCAGCTTAGCGCCAGGGGACCAGCCCCAGCATTTT,CASSLAPGDQPQHF
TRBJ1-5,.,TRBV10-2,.,TGCGCCAGCGGCTCCGAGATCGGGGGGCCCCAGCATTTT,CASGSEIGGPQHF
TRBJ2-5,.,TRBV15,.,TGTGCCACCAGCAGAGATTACGAGATCCAAGAGACCCAGTACTTC,CATSRDYEIQETQYF
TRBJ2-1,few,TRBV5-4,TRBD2,TGTGCCAGCAGCGTGCCACTAGCGGGAGTTACCTACAATGAGCAGTTCTTC,CASSVPLAGVTYNEQFF
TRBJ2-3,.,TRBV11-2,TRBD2,TGTGCCAGCAGAACTAACAGGGGCCCTAGCGGGAGGAATCGGTATTTT,CASRTNRGPSGRNRYF
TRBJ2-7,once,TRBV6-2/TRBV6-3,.,TGTGCCAGCAGTGAGGACTGGACGAGAACCTACGAGCAGTACTTC,CASSEDWTRTYEQYF
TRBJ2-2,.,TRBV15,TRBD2,TGTGCCACCAGCAGAGATTTGTGGCGGGAGAGTCACGGGGAGCTGTTTTTT,CATSRDLWRESHGELFF
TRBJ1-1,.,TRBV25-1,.,TGTGCCAGCAGTGACGGACAGCCGAACACTGAAGCTTTCTTT,CASSDGQPNTEAFF
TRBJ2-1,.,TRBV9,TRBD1,TGTGCCAGCAGCCGATCGGGACAGGGCACCTACAATGAGCAGTTCTTC,CASSRSGQGTYNEQFF
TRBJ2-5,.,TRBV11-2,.,TGTGCCAGCGGGGGACACGCGGGCCCAGAGACCCAGTACTTC,CASGGHAGPETQYF
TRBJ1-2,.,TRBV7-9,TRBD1,TGTGCCAGCAGCTTAGAAGGGACAGCGTTTTTGGGCTACACCTTC,CASSLEGTAFLGYTF
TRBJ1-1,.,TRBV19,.,TGTGCCAGTAGTATCTTGGCAGGGAGGAACACTGAAGCTTTCTTT,CASSILAGRNTEAFF
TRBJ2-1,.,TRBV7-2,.,TGTGCCAGCAGCCCCTTAGGGGGGGTTTACAATGAGCAGTTCTTC,CASSPLGGVYNEQFF
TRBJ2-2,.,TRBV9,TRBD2,TGTGCCAGCAGCGTAGAAGGTAGCGGGAGCGGGGAGCTGTTTTTT,CASSVEGSGSGELFF
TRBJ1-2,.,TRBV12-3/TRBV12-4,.,TGTGCCAGCAGCCTTAACACGGGAATGGGCTATGGCTACACCTTC,CASSLNTGMGYGYTF
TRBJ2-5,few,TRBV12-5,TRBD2,TGTGCTAGTGGCAGGACTAGCGGGAGTGTTTTGGAGACCCAGTACTTC,CASGRTSGSVLETQYF
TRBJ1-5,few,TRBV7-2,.,TGTGCCAGCAACAGCTTGCGCAATCAGCCCCAGCATTTT,CASNSLRNQPQHF
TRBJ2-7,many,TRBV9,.,TGTGCCAGCAGCGTAGTTTCTGACCAATCTGCCGAGCAGTACTTC,CASSVVSDQSAEQYF
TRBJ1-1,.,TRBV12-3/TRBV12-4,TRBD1,TGTGCCAGCAGTTTCGTATCCGGGACAGGGGGCACTGAAGCTTTCTTT,CASSFVSGTGGTEAFF
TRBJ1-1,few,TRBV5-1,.,TGCGCCAGCAGCTATGAGAAAGGGGTAGCTTTCTTT,CASSYEKGVAFF
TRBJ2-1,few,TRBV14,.,TGTGCCAGCAGCCAGAGAACGGGACGGTACAATGAGCAGTTCTTC,CASSQRTGRYNEQFF
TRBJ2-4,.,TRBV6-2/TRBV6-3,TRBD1,TGTGCCAGCAGAGACGGACAGGGAAACATTCAGTACTTC,CASRDGQGNIQYF
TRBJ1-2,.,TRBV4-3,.,TGCGCCAGCAGCCGATCCTCGGGTAACTATGGCTACACCTTC,CASSRSSGNYGYTF